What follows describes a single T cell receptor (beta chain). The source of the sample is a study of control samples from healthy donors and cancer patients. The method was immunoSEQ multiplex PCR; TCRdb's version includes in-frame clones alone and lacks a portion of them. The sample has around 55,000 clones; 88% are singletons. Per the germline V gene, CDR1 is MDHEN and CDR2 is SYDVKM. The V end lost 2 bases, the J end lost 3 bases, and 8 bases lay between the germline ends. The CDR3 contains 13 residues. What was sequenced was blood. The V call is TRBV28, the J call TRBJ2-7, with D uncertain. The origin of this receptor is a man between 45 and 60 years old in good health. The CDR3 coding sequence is TGTGCCAGCAGTTTAGGGCAGGACTACGAGCAGTACTTC. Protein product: CASSLGQDYEQYF.